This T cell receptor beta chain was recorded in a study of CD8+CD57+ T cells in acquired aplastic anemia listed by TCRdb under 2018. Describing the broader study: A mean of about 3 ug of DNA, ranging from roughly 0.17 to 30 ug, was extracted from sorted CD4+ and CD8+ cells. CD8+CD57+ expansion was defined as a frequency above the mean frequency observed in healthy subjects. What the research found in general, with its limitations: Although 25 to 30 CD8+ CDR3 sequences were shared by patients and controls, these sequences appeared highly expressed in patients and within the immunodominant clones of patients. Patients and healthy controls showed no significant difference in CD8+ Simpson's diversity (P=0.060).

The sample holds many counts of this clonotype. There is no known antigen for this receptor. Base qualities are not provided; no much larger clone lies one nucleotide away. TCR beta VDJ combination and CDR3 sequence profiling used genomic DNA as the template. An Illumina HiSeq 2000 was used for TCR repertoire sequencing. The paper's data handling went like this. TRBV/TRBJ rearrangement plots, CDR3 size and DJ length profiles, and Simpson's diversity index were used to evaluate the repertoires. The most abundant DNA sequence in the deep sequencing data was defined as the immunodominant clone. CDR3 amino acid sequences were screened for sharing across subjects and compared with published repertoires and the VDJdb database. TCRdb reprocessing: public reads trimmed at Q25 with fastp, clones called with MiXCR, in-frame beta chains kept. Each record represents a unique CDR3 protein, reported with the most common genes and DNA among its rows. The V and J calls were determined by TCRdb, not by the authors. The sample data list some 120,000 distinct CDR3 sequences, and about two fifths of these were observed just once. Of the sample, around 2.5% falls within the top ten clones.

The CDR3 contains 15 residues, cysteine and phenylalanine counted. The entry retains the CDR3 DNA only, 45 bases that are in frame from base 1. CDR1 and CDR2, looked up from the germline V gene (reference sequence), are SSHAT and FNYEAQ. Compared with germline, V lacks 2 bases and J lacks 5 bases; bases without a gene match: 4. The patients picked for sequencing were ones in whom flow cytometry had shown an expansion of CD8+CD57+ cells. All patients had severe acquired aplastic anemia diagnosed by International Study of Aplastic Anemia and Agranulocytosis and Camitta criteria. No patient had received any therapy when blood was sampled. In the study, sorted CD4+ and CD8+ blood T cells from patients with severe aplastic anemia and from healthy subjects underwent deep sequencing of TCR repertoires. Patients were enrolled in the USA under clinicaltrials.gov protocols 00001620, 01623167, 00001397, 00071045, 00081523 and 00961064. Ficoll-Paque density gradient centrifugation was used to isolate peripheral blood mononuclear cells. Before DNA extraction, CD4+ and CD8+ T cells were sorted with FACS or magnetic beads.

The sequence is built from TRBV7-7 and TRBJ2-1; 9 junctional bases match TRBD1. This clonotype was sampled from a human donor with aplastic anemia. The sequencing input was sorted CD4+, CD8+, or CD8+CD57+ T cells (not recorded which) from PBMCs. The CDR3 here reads CASSLRQGVNNEQFF. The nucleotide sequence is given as TGTGCCAGCAGCTTAAGACAGGGGGTGAACAATGAGCAGTTCTTC.